The 26 T cell receptor beta chains below were found in one sample sequenced in a study of CD8 T cells in ankylosing spondylitis. TCRdb reprocessed the 5' RACE reads via MiXCR and lists one record per CDR3 protein. The sample contains 200,000 to 300,000 distinct CDR3 sequences, about 24% of which appear only once. Source material: blood, either unsorted or a sorted T cell fraction (not recorded which). These receptors originate from a male donor with ankylosing spondylitis or in good health (not recorded which).

This clonotype occurred a few times. The rearrangement uses TRBV18 and TRBJ2-7, with 7 positions matching TRBD2. The CDR3 loop spans 14 amino acids. CDR1 KGHSH and CDR2 LQKENI come from the germline V gene. V lost 1 base to trimming and J lost 3 bases; unmatched junction nucleotides: 3. The CDR3 DNA reads TGTGCCAGCTCACCACGCAGGGAGGGCTACGAGCAGTACTTC. This encodes CASSPRREGYEQYF.

The rearrangement uses TRBV18 and TRBJ2-7, with 8 bases lining up with TRBD1. CDR1 KGHSH and CDR2 LQKENI come from the germline V gene. This CDR3 region has 14 residues. With 3 bases clipped from V and 4 bases from J, the junction kept 5 bases outside the gene matches. CDR3 region: CASSPGQGWYEQYF. In DNA form, the CDR3 reads TGTGCCAGCTCACCTGGACAGGGTTGGTACGAGCAGTACTTC.

This clonotype was counted only a few times. The rearrangement joins TRBV3-1 to TRBJ2-3; D may be TRBD1 or TRBD2 (6 bases each). Germline V gene sequence: CDR1 LGHDT, CDR2 YNNKEL (reference sequence). CDR3 size: 17 residues. V dropped 0 bases and J dropped 1 base, with 14 bases sitting between them. The CDR3 region is CASSQEMGGRGTDTQYF. The CDR3 nucleotides are TGTGCCAGCAGCCAAGAAATGGGGGGCCGGGGCACAGATACGCAGTATTTT.

This clonotype was detected ten times or more. The rearrangement joins TRBV5-1 to TRBJ1-2; 9 bases map to TRBD1. The V and J ends lost 0 bases and 1 base, in that order; junction bases with no gene match: 4. This CDR3 region has 16 residues. CDR1 is SGHRS and CDR2 is YFSETQ in the germline V gene. The CDR3 loop is CASSLGPGQGNYGYTF. The DNA for the CDR3 is TGCGCCAGCAGCTTGGGACCGGGACAGGGTAACTATGGCTACACCTTC.

There are a few counts of this clonotype. The gene calls are TRBV12-3 or TRBV12-4 and TRBJ1-4, with D uncertain. CDR3 length: 13 residues. Trimming pared 5 bases from V and 7 bases from J, leaving 11 bases between. The CDR3 nucleotides read TGTGCCAGCAGTGAAATTATGGGTGAAAAACTGTTTTTT. Translation gives CASSEIMGEKLFF.

This clonotype has ten or more counts. The chain joins TRBV20-1 to TRBJ2-3, with unresolved D. Per germline, CDR1 DFQATT and CDR2 SNEGSKA (reference sequence). The CDR3 has 15 amino acids. V was clipped by 2 bases and J by 1 base, with 13 bases between them. CDR3 sequence: CSARIGARGTDTQYF. DNA for the CDR3: TGCAGTGCTAGAATAGGTGCTCGCGGCACAGATACGCAGTATTTT.

This clonotype showed up many times. The rearrangement uses TRBV6-1 and TRBJ1-1; D uncertain. V lost 6 bases, J lost 4 bases, and 12 bases lay in between. The CDR3 spans 13 residues. Germline CDR1 MNHNS, CDR2 SASEGT. For the CDR3, the DNA is TGTGCCAGCAGCCTTATGCGTGGCACTGAAGCTTTCTTT. As protein: CASSLMRGTEAFF.

This clonotype was observed at least ten times. The CDR3 sequence is CAISASGGEETQYF. CDR3 bases: TGTGCCATCAGTGCCAGCGGGGGGGAAGAGACCCAGTACTTC. The V call is TRBV10-3, the J call TRBJ2-5, with 10 nucleotides matching TRBD2. The CDR3 runs to 14 residues. The J segment lost 3 bases and the V segment lost 4 bases, leaving 2 bases of the junction unmatched. Germline V gene sequence: CDR1 ENHRY, CDR2 SYGVKD.

The chain recombines TRBV27 with TRBJ2-3, with no clear D. The V and J ends lost 5 bases and 1 base respectively, with 4 bases between them. The V gene's germline CDR1 is MNHEY and CDR2 SMNVEV (reference sequence). The CDR3 contains 12 residues. CDR3 protein: CASSARTDTQYF. CDR3 bases: TGTGCCAGCAGTGCACGCACAGATACGCAGTATTTT.

This clonotype appeared many times. The gene calls are TRBV5-8 and TRBJ1-5; possible D gene TRBD1, 5 bases. V was cut by 2 bases and J by 9 bases, with 6 bases left in between. The CDR3 spans 11 residues. The germline gives CDR1 SGHTS, CDR2 YDEGEE. CDR3 loop: CASSFGGPQHF. As DNA, the CDR3 is TGTGCCAGCAGCTTTGGGGGGCCCCAGCATTTT.

The chain links TRBV29-1 to TRBJ2-3; no clear D gene. The germline V and J ends were trimmed by 6 bases and 1 base, with 8 bases remaining between them. The germline gives CDR1 SQVTM, CDR2 ANQGSEA. The CDR3 spans 12 residues. The CDR3 is CSVSTGTDTQYF. CDR3 nucleotides: TGCAGCGTCTCAACGGGCACAGATACGCAGTATTTT.

This chain joins TRBV15 and TRBJ2-2, with D perhaps matching TRBD1 (6 bases). The CDR3 consists of 17 residues. The germline V gene has CDR1 LNHNV and CDR2 YYDKDF (reference sequence). The V end was cut by 2 bases, the J end by 0 bases, with 13 bases between. CDR3 region: CATSRPDRRANTGELFF. Here the CDR3 DNA reads TGTGCCACCAGCAGACCAGACAGGCGAGCGAACACCGGGGAGCTGTTTTTT.

The rearrangement uses TRBV20-1 and TRBJ2-7; TRBD1 or TRBD2 may be the D gene (6 bases each). V shed 5 bases and J shed 5 bases, with 19 bases lying between them. The germline V gene has CDR1 DFQATT and CDR2 SNEGSKA (reference sequence). The CDR3 has 14 residues. CDR3 in amino acids: CSADQGLRGDEQYF. In DNA, the CDR3 is TGCAGTGCTGATCAGGGGTTAAGGGGGGACGAGCAGTACTTC.

The chain couples TRBV29-1 to TRBJ2-7; 9 bases align to TRBD1. This CDR3 has 15 residues. The V and J ends lost 6 bases and 2 bases, in that order; junction bases with no gene match: 11. Per germline, CDR1 SQVTM and CDR2 ANQGSEA. The CDR3 here is CSVLPMTGGAYEQYF. In DNA, the CDR3 is TGCAGCGTGCTACCAATGACAGGGGGGGCCTACGAGCAGTACTTC.

The chain is built from TRBV29-1 and TRBJ2-2, with 8 nucleotides matching TRBD1. CDR1 and CDR2 from the germline V gene are SQVTM and ANQGSEA. Trimming cost V 4 bases and J 6 bases; bases outside gene matches: 4. This CDR3 is 13 amino acids long. The CDR3: CSVAGGRAGELFF. The CDR3 nucleotides are TGCAGCGTTGCAGGGGGCAGGGCCGGGGAGCTGTTTTTT.

This clonotype appeared many times. The chain carries TRBV6-1 and TRBJ1-5, with 9 bases that match TRBD1. The length of the CDR3 is 14 residues. Germline V CDR1 and CDR2: MNHNS, SASEGT. J lost 5 bases, V lost 6 bases, and 5 bases had no gene match. CDR3 region: CASSNDRGDQPQHF. The CDR3 DNA reads TGTGCCAGCAGCAACGACAGGGGGGATCAGCCCCAGCATTTT.

This clonotype was seen a single time. The V gene is TRBV27, the J gene TRBJ2-5; D perhaps matches TRBD2 (5 bases). The germline V and J ends were trimmed by 5 bases and 10 bases, with 29 bases remaining between them. CDR1 MNHEY and CDR2 SMNVEV come from the germline V gene (reference sequence). This CDR3 spans 17 amino acids. The CDR3 nucleotides read TGTGCCAGCAGTCCGCCGGGCGGGCAGACCTTGTCGTCGGACCAGTACTTC. This codes for CASSPPGGQTLSSDQYF.

The V and J genes are TRBV20-1 and TRBJ2-5; D uncertain. V was shortened by 6 bases and J by 1 base, with 12 bases between the two germline ends. The CDR3 has 13 amino acids. Germline V CDR1 and CDR2: DFQATT, SNEGSKA (reference sequence). CDR3 DNA sequence: TGCAGTGCCAAAAGTGACTTCCAAGAGACCCAGTACTTC. Encoded protein: CSAKSDFQETQYF.

This clonotype was seen more than once but under ten times. The chain recombines TRBV20-1 with TRBJ2-5, with TRBD2 matching 8 bases. The CDR3 runs 12 residues. Looked up from germline, CDR1 is DFQATT and CDR2 is SNEGSKA (reference sequence). V lost 3 bases to trimming and J lost 4 bases; unmatched junction nucleotides: 1. The CDR3 DNA is TGCAGTGCTAGCGGGGGGGCAGAGACCCAGTACTTC. The encoded protein is CSASGGAETQYF.

The chain recombines TRBV3-1 with TRBJ2-1; possible D gene TRBD1, 5 bases. V shed 0 bases and J shed 2 bases, with 8 bases lying between them. This CDR3 comprises 15 residues. Germline CDR1 is LGHDT and CDR2 is YNNKEL (reference sequence). For the CDR3, the DNA is TGTGCCAGCAGCCAAGAGCAAGGGGCCTACAATGAGCAGTTCTTC. It is translated as CASSQEQGAYNEQFF.

In this sample, this clonotype turned up a few times. This sequence joins TRBV7-9 and TRBJ2-3; possibly TRBD2 for D (5 bases). CDR1 and CDR2 (germline): SEHNR, FQNEAQ (reference sequence). This CDR3 is 15 amino acids long. The ends were cut back, 7 bases at V and 1 base at J, with 15 bases in the middle. CDR3 sequence (DNA): TGTGCCAGCATGGACCTACTGGAGGGCACAGATACGCAGTATTTT. Protein: CASMDLLEGTDTQYF.

This clonotype has a count of ten or more. The V and J genes are TRBV6-2 or TRBV6-3 and TRBJ2-1, with D possibly being TRBD1 or TRBD2 (5 bases each). Trimming removed 5 bases at V and 12 bases at J, with 23 bases between. The CDR3 runs to 15 residues. The germline CDR1 and CDR2 sequences are MNHEY and SVGEGT. CDR3 loop: CASSLSPGPTGPQFF. CDR3 sequence (DNA): TGTGCCAGCAGTCTCAGTCCGGGACCGACGGGCCCGCAGTTCTTC.

This clonotype has only a few counts. The CDR3 DNA is TGCAGTGCTAGAGATTCGGGCACTAAAACAGATACGCAGTATTTT. Residues: CSARDSGTKTDTQYF. V and J are TRBV20-1 and TRBJ2-3; D call uncertain. CDR1 and CDR2 (germline): DFQATT, SNEGSKA (reference sequence). This CDR3 is 15 amino acids long. Between the trimmed V and J ends, which lost 0 bases and 3 bases, there was a span of 13 bases.

The chain links TRBV12-3 or TRBV12-4 to TRBJ2-6; TRBD1 aligns across 8 bases. With V trimmed by 4 bases and J by 0 bases, 17 bases remained unmatched. This CDR3 has 21 residues. Here the CDR3 reads CASSSRTLTGGLPSGANVLTF. Written as DNA, the CDR3 is TGTGCCAGCAGTTCACGAACTCTCACAGGGGGGCTACCCTCTGGGGCCAACGTCCTGACTTTC.

The rearrangement uses TRBV9 and TRBJ2-2, with a possible D match to TRBD1 (5 bases). This CDR3 comprises 15 residues. Per germline, CDR1 SGDLS and CDR2 YYNGEE. V was shortened by 4 bases and J by 0 bases, with 10 bases between the two germline ends. The CDR3 coding sequence is TGTGCCAGCAGCCGACAGACCGCGAACACCGGGGAGCTGTTTTTT. This codes for CASSRQTANTGELFF.

This clonotype was found a few times. The rearrangement joins TRBV6-1 to TRBJ2-5; TRBD2 is a possible D gene (6 bases). Trimming left V 7 bases short and J 1 base short, with 13 bases between. This CDR3 is 14 amino acids long. Germline V gene sequence: CDR1 MNHNS, CDR2 SASEGT. The CDR3 sequence is CASTQAGGQETQYF. CDR3 in DNA: TGTGCCAGCACCCAGGCCGGGGGCCAAGAGACCCAGTACTTC.